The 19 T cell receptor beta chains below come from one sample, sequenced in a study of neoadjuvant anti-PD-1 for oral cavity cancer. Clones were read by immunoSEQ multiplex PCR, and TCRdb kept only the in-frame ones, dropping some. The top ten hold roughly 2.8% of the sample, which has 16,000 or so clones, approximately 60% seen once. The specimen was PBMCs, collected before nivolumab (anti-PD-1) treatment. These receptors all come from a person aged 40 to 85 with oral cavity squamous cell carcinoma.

Here the CDR3 DNA reads TGTGCCAGCAGCCCCGTGGGCGTCTATGGCTACACCTTC. This translates into CASSPVGVYGYTF. This chain links TRBV7-9 with TRBJ1-2; D gene uncertain. Trimming cost V 5 bases and J 4 bases, with 11 bases left between them. The CDR3 has 13 residues. In germline, CDR1 is SEHNR, CDR2 FQNEAQ (reference sequence).

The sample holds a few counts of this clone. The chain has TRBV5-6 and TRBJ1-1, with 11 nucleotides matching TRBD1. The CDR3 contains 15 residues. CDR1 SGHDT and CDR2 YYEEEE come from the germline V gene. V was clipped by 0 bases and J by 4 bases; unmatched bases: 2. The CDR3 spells CASSLVGTGGTEAFF. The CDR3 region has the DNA TGTGCCAGCAGCTTGGTTGGGACAGGGGGCACTGAAGCTTTCTTT. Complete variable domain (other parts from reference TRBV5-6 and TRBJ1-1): DAGVTQSPTHLIKTRGQQVTLRCSPKSGHDTVSWYQQALGQGPQFIFQYYEEEERQRGNFPDRFSGHQFPNYSSELNVNALLLGDSALYLCASSLVGTGGTEAFFGQGTRLTVV.

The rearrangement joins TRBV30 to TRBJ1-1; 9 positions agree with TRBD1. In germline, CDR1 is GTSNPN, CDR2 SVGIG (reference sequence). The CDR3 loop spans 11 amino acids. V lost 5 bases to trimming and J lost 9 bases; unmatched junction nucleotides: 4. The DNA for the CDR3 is TGTGCCTGGGACTACAGGGGGCAAGCTTTCTTT. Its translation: CAWDYRGQAFF.

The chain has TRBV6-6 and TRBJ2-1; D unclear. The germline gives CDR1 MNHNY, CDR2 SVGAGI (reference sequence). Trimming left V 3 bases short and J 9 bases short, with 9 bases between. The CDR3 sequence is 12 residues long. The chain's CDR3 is CASSYSLSEQFF. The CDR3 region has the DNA TGTGCCAGCAGTTATAGTTTAAGTGAGCAGTTCTTC.

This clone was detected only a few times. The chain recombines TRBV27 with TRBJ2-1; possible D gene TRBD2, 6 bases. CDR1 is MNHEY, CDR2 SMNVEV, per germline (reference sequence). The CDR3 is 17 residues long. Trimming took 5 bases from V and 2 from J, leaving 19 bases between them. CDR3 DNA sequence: TGTGCCAGCAGTATTATCCCGACTAGTAGCCCCTACAATGAGCAGTTCTTC. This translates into CASSIIPTSSPYNEQFF.

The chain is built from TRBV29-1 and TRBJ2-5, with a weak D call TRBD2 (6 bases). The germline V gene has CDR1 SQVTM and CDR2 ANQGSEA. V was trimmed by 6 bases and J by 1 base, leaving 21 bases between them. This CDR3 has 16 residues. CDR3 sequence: CSVQPRLGEGQETQYF. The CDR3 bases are TGCAGCGTCCAACCCCGACTAGGAGAGGGCCAAGAGACCCAGTACTTC.

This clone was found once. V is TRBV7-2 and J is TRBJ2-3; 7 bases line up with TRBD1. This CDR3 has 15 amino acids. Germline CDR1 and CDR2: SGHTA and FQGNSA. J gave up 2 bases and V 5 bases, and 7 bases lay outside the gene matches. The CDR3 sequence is CASSPEGAFTDTQYF. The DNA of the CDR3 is TGTGCCAGCAGCCCCGAGGGGGCCTTCACAGATACGCAGTATTTT.

CDR3 amino acids: CASSASGTGVYQVNTEAFF. CDR3 DNA: TGCGCCAGCAGCGCATCCGGGACAGGGGTTTATCAGGTGAACACTGAAGCTTTCTTT. The rearrangement uses TRBV5-1 and TRBJ1-1, with 10 bases that match TRBD1. Per the germline V gene, CDR1 is SGHRS and CDR2 is YFSETQ. J was trimmed by 0 bases and V by 4 bases; bases with no gene match: 15. The CDR3 totals 19 residues. The full variable domain, in which reference TRBV5-1 and TRBJ1-1 provide the parts outside the CDR3, is KAGVTQTPRYLIKTRGQQVTLSCSPISGHRSVSWYQQTPGQGLQFLFEYFSETQRNKGNFPGRFSGRQFSNSRSEMNVSTLELGDSALYLCASSASGTGVYQVNTEAFFGQGTRLTVV.

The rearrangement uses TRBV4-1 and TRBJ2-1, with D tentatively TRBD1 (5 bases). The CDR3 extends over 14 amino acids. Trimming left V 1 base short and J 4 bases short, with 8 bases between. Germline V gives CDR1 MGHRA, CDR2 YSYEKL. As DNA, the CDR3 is TGCGCCAGCAGCCAAGGGGGCATTTACAATGAGCAGTTCTTC. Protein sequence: CASSQGGIYNEQFF.

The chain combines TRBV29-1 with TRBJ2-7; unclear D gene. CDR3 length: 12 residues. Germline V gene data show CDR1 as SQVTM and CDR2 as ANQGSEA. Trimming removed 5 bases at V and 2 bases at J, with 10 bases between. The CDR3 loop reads CSVKDGPYEQYF. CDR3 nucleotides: TGCAGCGTTAAGGACGGCCCCTACGAGCAGTACTTC.

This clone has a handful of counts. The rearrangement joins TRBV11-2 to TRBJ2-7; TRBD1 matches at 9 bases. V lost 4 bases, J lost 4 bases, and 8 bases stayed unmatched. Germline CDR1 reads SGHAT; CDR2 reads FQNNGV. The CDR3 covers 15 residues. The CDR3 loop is CASSSWDRAPYEQYF. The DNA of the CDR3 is TGTGCCAGCAGCTCCTGGGACAGGGCCCCGTACGAGCAGTACTTC.

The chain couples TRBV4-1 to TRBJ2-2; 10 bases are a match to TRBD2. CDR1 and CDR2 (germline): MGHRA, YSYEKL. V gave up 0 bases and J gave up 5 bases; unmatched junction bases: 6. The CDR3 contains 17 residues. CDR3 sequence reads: CASSQDRTAGGTGELFF. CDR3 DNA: TGCGCCAGCAGCCAAGATAGAACAGCGGGAGGGACCGGGGAGCTGTTTTTT.

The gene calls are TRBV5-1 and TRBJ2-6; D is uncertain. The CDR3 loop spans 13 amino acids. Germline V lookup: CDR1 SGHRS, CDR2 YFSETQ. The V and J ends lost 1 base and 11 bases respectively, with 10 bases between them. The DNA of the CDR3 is TGCGCCAGCAGCTTGTTGTCTCCGGACGTCCTGACTTTC. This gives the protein CASSLLSPDVLTF.

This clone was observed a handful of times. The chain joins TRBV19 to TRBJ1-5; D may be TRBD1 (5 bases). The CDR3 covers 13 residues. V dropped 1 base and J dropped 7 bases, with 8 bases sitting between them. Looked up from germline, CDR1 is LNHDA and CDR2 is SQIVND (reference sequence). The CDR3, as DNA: TGTGCCAGTAGTATAGGGGACGACCAGCCCCAGCATTTT. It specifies CASSIGDDQPQHF.

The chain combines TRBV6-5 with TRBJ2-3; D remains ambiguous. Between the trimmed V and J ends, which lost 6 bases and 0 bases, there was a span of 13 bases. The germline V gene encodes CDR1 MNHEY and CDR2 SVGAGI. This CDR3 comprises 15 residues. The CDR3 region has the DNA TGTGCCAGCAGACCCCACTCAGCTAGCACAGATACGCAGTATTTT. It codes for CASRPHSASTDTQYF.

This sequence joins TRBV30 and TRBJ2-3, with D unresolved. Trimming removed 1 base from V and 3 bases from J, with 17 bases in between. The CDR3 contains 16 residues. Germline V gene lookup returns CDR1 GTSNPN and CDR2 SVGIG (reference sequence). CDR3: CAWSAPGLVGTDTQYF. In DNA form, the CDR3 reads TGTGCCTGGAGTGCTCCCGGGCTAGTCGGGACAGATACGCAGTATTTT.

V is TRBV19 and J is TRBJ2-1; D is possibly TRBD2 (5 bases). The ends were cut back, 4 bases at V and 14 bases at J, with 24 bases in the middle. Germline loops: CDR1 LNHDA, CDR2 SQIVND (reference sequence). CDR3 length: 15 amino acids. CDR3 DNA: TGTGCCAGTAGTACCGAGCGGAGCCCCTCCTACGGGGAGTTCTTC. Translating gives CASSTERSPSYGEFF.

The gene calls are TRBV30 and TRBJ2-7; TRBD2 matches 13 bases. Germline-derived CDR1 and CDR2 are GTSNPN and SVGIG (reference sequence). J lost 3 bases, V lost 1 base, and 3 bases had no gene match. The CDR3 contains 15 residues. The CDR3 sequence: CAWSGLAGGGYEQYF. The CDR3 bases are TGTGCCTGGAGTGGACTAGCGGGAGGAGGCTACGAGCAGTACTTC.

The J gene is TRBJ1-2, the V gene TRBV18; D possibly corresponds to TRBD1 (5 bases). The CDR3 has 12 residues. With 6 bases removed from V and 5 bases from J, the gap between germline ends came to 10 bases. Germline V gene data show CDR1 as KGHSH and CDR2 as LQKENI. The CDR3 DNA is TGTGCCAGCTCCCACGAGGGGTATGGCTACACCTTC. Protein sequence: CASSHEGYGYTF.